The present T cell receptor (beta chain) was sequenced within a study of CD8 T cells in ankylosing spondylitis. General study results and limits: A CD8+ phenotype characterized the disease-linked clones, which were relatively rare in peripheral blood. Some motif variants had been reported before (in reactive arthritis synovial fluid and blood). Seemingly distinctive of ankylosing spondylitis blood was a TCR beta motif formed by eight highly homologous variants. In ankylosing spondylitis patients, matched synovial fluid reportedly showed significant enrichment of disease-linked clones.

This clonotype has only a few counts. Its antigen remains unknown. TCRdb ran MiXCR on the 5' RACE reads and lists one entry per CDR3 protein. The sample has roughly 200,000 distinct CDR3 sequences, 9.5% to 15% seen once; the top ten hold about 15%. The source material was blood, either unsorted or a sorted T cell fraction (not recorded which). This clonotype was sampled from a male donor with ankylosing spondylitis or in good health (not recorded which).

The CDR3 is CASSLLRDTDTQYF. The CDR3 coding sequence is TGTGCCAGCAGCCTCTTGAGGGACACAGATACGCAGTATTTT. The gene calls are TRBV27 and TRBJ2-3; D is perhaps TRBD2 (5 bases). The CDR3 is 14 residues long. The V gene lost 6 bases and the J gene lost 2 bases, with 12 bases spanning the gap. CDR1 MNHEY and CDR2 SMNVEV come from the germline V gene (reference sequence).